The clone carrying this T cell receptor (beta chain) was counted at least ten times. The sample originates from a study of T cells in Graves' hyperthyroidism and ophthalmopathy. The V end was cut by 9 bases, the J end by 0 bases, with 13 bases between. The CDR3 runs 14 residues. The germline V gene has CDR1 SGHVS and CDR2 FQNEAQ. TCR beta CDR3 region amplification was performed from RNA transcripts. First-round RT-PCR with HTBI primers amplified the TCR CDR3 region. TCRdb re-analysed the multiplex PCR reads in MiXCR, keeping a single row per CDR3 protein. The sample includes 400,000 to 500,000 distinct CDR3 sequences, approximately 15% of them seen just once.

This clonotype was obtained from a woman aged 18-29 years with Graves' hyperthyroidism. This rearrangement joins TRBV7-8 to TRBJ2-3; weak D call: TRBD2 (6 bases). What was sequenced was blood. The chain's CDR3 is CASLARESTDTQYF. CDR3 nucleotides: TGTGCCAGTCTAGCCCGGGAGAGCACAGATACGCAGTATTTT. Based on the CDR3 plus reference TRBV7-8 and TRBJ2-3, the full variable domain is GAGVSQSPRYKVAKRGQDVALRCDPISGHVSLFWYQQALGQGPEFLTYFQNEAQLDKSGLPSDRFFAERPEGSVSTLKIQRTQQEDSAVYLCASLARESTDTQYFGPGTRLTVL.